These T cell receptor beta chains were read from a single sample in a study of blood T cell repertoires in COVID-19. The method was immunoSEQ multiplex PCR; TCRdb's version includes in-frame clones alone and lacks a portion of them. The sample comprises under 400,000 clones, 90% of which are singletons, and around 7% rests with the top ten. The sequencing input was peripheral blood. Receptors were obtained from a man younger than 35 with active or convalescent COVID-19. CDR3s include the opening cysteine and the closing phenylalanine or tryptophan. Each record gives: D gene, J gene, clone size, V gene, CDR3 protein, CDR3 DNA. D genes are given only for firm matches. The size of a clone is reported for some rows only, either as once, few or many, or as a class for expanded clones.

>NA|TRBJ1-4|NA|TRBV15
CATSKGHTNEKLFF
TGTGCCACCAGCAAGGGACACACTAATGAAAAACTGTTTTTT
>TRBD1|TRBJ2-7|NA|TRBV7-9
CASSHPGQGLEQYF
TGTGCCAGCAGCCACCCGGGACAGGGCCTCGAGCAGTACTTC
>TRBD2|TRBJ2-5|once|TRBV4-2
CASSQASQRGVETQYF
TGTGCCAGCAGCCAAGCCTCCCAGCGGGGGGTGGAGACCCAGTACTTC
>TRBD1|TRBJ1-6|NA|TRBV7-6
CASSLAPRGQGASPLHF
TGTGCCAGCAGCTTAGCCCCGAGGGGACAGGGCGCCTCACCCCTCCACTTT
>NA|TRBJ1-3|NA|TRBV18
CASSGGNTIYF
TGTGCCAGCTCCGGTGGAAACACCATATATTTT
>TRBD1|TRBJ2-2|many|TRBV4-1
CASSQADRGPTGELFF
TGCGCCAGCAGCCAAGCGGACAGGGGGCCCACCGGGGAGCTGTTTTTT
>NA|TRBJ1-2|NA|TRBV25-1
CASSEFGGIGMDGYTF
TGTGCCAGCAGTGAATTTGGAGGGATCGGGATGGATGGCTACACCTTC
>TRBD2|TRBJ2-3|NA|TRBV7-3
CASSPRLAGDTDTQYF
TGTGCCAGCAGCCCCAGGTTGGCGGGGGACACAGATACGCAGTATTTT
>NA|TRBJ2-3|NA|TRBV11-3
CASSLVSGGTQYF
TGTGCCAGCAGCTTAGTTTCCGGGGGTACGCAGTATTTT
>TRBD1|TRBJ2-5|NA|TRBV19
CASSSPGQGLGETQYF
TGTGCCAGTAGTTCCCCGGGACAGGGGCTGGGGGAGACCCAGTACTTC
>NA|TRBJ1-4|NA|TRBV7-2
CASSPIQGSFAANEKLFF
TGTGCCAGCAGCCCGATCCAGGGCAGCTTCGCAGCGAATGAAAAACTGTTTTTT
>TRBD1|TRBJ1-1|few|TRBV12-5
CASGSEWDRGAAAFF
TGTGCTAGTGGTTCTGAGTGGGACAGGGGAGCTGCGGCTTTCTTT
>TRBD1|TRBJ2-3|NA|TRBV30
CAWSVLGQGRTDTQYF
TGTGCCTGGAGTGTATTGGGACAGGGAAGGACAGATACGCAGTATTTT
>NA|TRBJ2-7|NA|TRBV11-2
CASSRPRDYEQYF
TGTGCCAGCAGCCGCCCGAGGGACTACGAGCAGTACTTC
>NA|TRBJ1-3|NA|TRBV30
CALDSGNTIYF
TGTGCCTTAGACTCTGGAAACACCATATATTTT
>NA|TRBJ2-6|NA|TRBV29-1
CSVEGVPGSGANVLTF
TGCAGCGTTGAAGGGGTTCCCGGGTCTGGGGCCAACGTGCTGACTTTC
>NA|TRBJ1-3|few|TRBV7-9
CASGPFGQYGGNTIYF
TGTGCCAGCGGACCCTTCGGACAGTATGGAGGAAACACCATATATTTT
>NA|TRBJ1-1|NA|TRBV6-5
CASFLAQLTEAFF
TGTGCCAGCTTTTTAGCGCAGCTCACTGAAGCTTTCTTT
>TRBD1|TRBJ2-7|NA|TRBV7-2
CASSHRGLRYEQYF
TGTGCCAGCAGCCACAGGGGGCTGAGGTACGAGCAGTACTTC
>NA|TRBJ1-4|NA|TRBV3-1/TRBV3-2
CASSQEPLRNEKLFF
TGTGCCAGCAGCCAAGAGCCCCTGCGGAATGAAAAACTGTTTTTT
>TRBD1|TRBJ2-3|NA|TRBV5-1
CASSLDRGGDTQYF
TGCGCCAGCAGCCTGGACAGGGGTGGGGATACGCAGTATTTT
>TRBD2|TRBJ2-7|NA|TRBV27
CASWGGLAGVGEQYF
TGTGCCAGCTGGGGCGGGCTAGCGGGAGTGGGCGAGCAGTACTTC
>TRBD1|TRBJ2-7|NA|TRBV19
CATSKGDRWLYEQYF
TGTGCCACCTCCAAGGGGGACAGGTGGTTGTACGAGCAGTACTTC
>TRBD2|TRBJ2-1|NA|TRBV5-5
CASSLGVGLAYNEQFF
TGTGCCAGCAGCTTGGGTGTGGGACTAGCCTACAATGAGCAGTTCTTC
>TRBD2|TRBJ2-2|NA|TRBV30
CAWSVPGGSGYTGELFF
TGTGCCTGGAGTGTCCCGGGAGGGAGTGGGTACACCGGGGAGCTGTTTTTT
>NA|TRBJ2-1|NA|TRBV19
CASRGAAGYNEQFF
TGTGCCAGTAGGGGGGCAGCCGGTTACAATGAGCAGTTCTTC
>NA|TRBJ2-7|NA|TRBV4-3
CASSQDRGRGYEQYF
TGCGCCAGCAGCCAAGATAGAGGCAGGGGCTACGAGCAGTACTTC
>TRBD1|TRBJ1-4|NA|TRBV15
CATSARTGGNEKLFF
TGTGCCACCAGCGCCCGGACAGGGGGTAATGAAAAACTGTTTTTT
>NA|TRBJ2-7|NA|TRBV21-1
CASSMIVGDRVHEQYF
TGTGCCAGCAGCATGATAGTCGGGGACAGGGTCCACGAGCAGTACTTC
>NA|TRBJ2-5|NA|TRBV6-5
CASSYGPGNWETQYF
TGTGCCAGCAGTTACGGGCCAGGTAACTGGGAGACCCAGTACTTC
>NA|TRBJ2-7|NA|TRBV3-1/TRBV3-2
CASSQDLRLRGDEQYF
TGTGCCAGCAGCCAAGACCTGAGGCTCCGCGGGGACGAGCAGTACTTC
>TRBD2|TRBJ2-3|NA|TRBV7-9
CASSITSGGASDTQYF
TGTGCCAGCAGCATTACTAGCGGGGGGGCGTCCGATACGCAGTATTTT
>TRBD2|TRBJ2-7|NA|TRBV4-1
CASSQDSSGGYEQYF
TGCGCCAGCAGCCAAGATTCTAGCGGGGGCTACGAGCAGTACTTC
>NA|TRBJ1-2|few|TRBV7-2
CASSLEVGGVSSYGYTF
TGTGCCAGCAGCTTAGAAGTAGGAGGGGTCTCCTCCTATGGCTACACCTTC
>NA|TRBJ1-6|NA|TRBV5-1
CASSSDSSYNSPLHF
TGCGCCAGCAGCTCCGACAGCTCCTATAATTCACCCCTCCACTTT
>TRBD1|TRBJ1-3|once|TRBV28
CASSFPRGPGNTIYF
TGTGCCAGCAGTTTCCCCAGGGGGCCGGGAAACACCATATATTTT
>TRBD1|TRBJ1-4|once|TRBV7-8
CASSRQGAGEKLFF
TGTGCCAGCAGCAGACAGGGGGCGGGTGAAAAACTGTTTTTT
>TRBD2|TRBJ2-1|NA|TRBV9
CASSVDASGRADFEQFF
TGTGCCAGCAGCGTAGATGCTAGCGGGAGGGCCGACTTTGAGCAGTTCTTC
>NA|TRBJ2-7|once|TRBV5-1
CASSYRQAPSYEQYF
TGCGCCAGCAGCTACCGACAGGCGCCCTCCTACGAGCAGTACTTC
>NA|TRBJ1-3|once|TRBV6-1
CASSDPRGNWATIYF
TGTGCCAGCAGTGATCCCAGGGGAAACTGGGCCACCATATATTTT
>TRBD1|TRBJ2-7|NA|TRBV4-1
CASSHSLFGQGMYEQYF
TGCGCCAGCAGCCACTCCCTCTTCGGACAGGGTATGTACGAGCAGTACTTC
>TRBD1|TRBJ1-2|once|TRBV28
CASSLPGTGFYGYTF
TGTGCCAGCAGTTTACCGGGGACAGGGTTCTATGGCTACACCTTC
>NA|TRBJ2-5|NA|TRBV5-1
CASSLLGAEETQYF
TGCGCCAGCAGCTTGCTTGGGGCAGAAGAGACCCAGTACTTC
>TRBD2|TRBJ2-1|NA|TRBV5-5
CAASKDGGARNEQFF
TGTGCCGCCTCAAAGGACGGGGGGGCGAGAAATGAGCAGTTCTTC
>TRBD2|TRBJ2-3|NA|TRBV18
CASSPLAGSTDTQYF
TGTGCCAGCTCACCACTAGCGGGAAGCACAGATACGCAGTATTTT
>NA|TRBJ1-2|NA|TRBV12-3/TRBV12-4
CASSLNLGYTF
TGTGCCAGCAGTTTAAATCTGGGCTACACCTTC